The 11 T cell receptor beta chains below were found in one sample sequenced in a study of T cell changes during pregnancy in multiple sclerosis. Assay: immunoSEQ multiplex PCR; the TCRdb copy retains only in-frame clones and omits some. This table has about 58,000 clones, around 90% appearing once. Source: CD4+ T cells from peripheral blood mononuclear cells, taken after pregnancy. All receptors come from a female donor in good health, enrolled as a control in a pregnancy study.

V and J are TRBV21-1 and TRBJ1-2. TRBV21-1 is a pseudogene. This CDR3 region has 19 residues. CDR3 amino acids: CASGGDFRGCPTSIHGYTF. CDR3 nucleotides: TGTGCCAGCGGGGGGGATTTTCGTGGTTGCCCTACTTCTATTCATGGCTACACCTTC.

The chain is built from TRBV11-2 and TRBJ1-2, with 11 bases fitting TRBD1. V trimming: 4 bases; J trimming: 3 bases; junction bases outside the gene matches: 7. This CDR3 comprises 16 residues. Germline V gene lookup returns CDR1 SGHAT and CDR2 FQNNGV. DNA of the CDR3: TGTGCCAGCAGCTCGCTCGGACAGGGGGCTTACTATGGCTACACCTTC. It encodes CASSSLGQGAYYGYTF.

The V and J genes are TRBV19 and TRBJ1-2; weak D call: TRBD1 (5 bases). Germline-derived CDR1 and CDR2 are LNHDA and SQIVND (reference sequence). The V end lost 3 bases, the J end lost 1 base, and 12 bases lay between the germline ends. CDR3 length equals 15 residues. CDR3 amino acids: CASSIHRKLNYGYTF. The CDR3 region has the DNA TGTGCCAGTAGTATTCACAGGAAACTTAACTATGGCTACACCTTC.

The gene calls are TRBV23-1 and TRBJ1-1, with D possibly being TRBD1 (6 bases). TRBV23-1 is designated an ORF whose function remains uncertain. CDR3 length: 11 amino acids. V was trimmed by 11 bases and J by 11 bases, leaving 18 bases between them. CDR3 sequence (DNA): TGCGCCGGCCCCGGGGGGCAAGGGGCTTTCTTT. It encodes CAGPGGQGAFF.

The J gene is TRBJ2-7, the V gene TRBV4-3; D is ambiguous. CDR1 and CDR2 (germline): LGHNA, YSLEER. The CDR3 spans 14 residues. Deletions cut 0 bases from V and 4 bases from J, with 10 bases between. CDR3 bases: TGCGCCAGCAGCCAAGATTATTTCAGTTACGAGCAGTACTTC. This sequence encodes CASSQDYFSYEQYF.

This chain links TRBV10-3 with TRBJ2-1; D is undetermined. The germline gives CDR1 ENHRY, CDR2 SYGVKD. V dropped 5 bases and J dropped 14 bases, with 16 bases sitting between them. CDR3 length: 12 residues. In nucleotides, the CDR3 is TGTGCCATCAGTCCAAGCGAGACTTCGGAGTTCTTC. This encodes CAISPSETSEFF.

The chain employs TRBV5-1 and TRBJ2-7, with 9 bases lining up with TRBD1. The V segment lost 3 bases and the J segment 4 bases; nucleotides outside the gene matches: 11. CDR3 length equals 16 residues. Germline V gives CDR1 SGHRS, CDR2 YFSETQ. This CDR3 is CASSYTQGARVYEQYF. The CDR3 region has the DNA TGCGCCAGCAGCTACACACAGGGGGCCCGAGTATACGAGCAGTACTTC.

V and J are TRBV5-1 and TRBJ1-2; D gene ambiguous. The V and J ends lost 0 bases and 4 bases respectively, with 10 bases between them. Germline V gene lookup returns CDR1 SGHRS and CDR2 YFSETQ. The CDR3 runs 14 residues. The CDR3 protein is CASSLAGRVYGYTF. The CDR3 DNA follows: TGCGCCAGCAGCTTGGCCGGGCGGGTCTATGGCTACACCTTC.

The chain is built from TRBV4-3 and TRBJ1-1; tentatively, D is TRBD1 (6 bases). Trimming removed 0 bases from V and 6 bases from J, with 17 bases in between. This CDR3 comprises 16 residues. Germline V CDR1 and CDR2: LGHNA, YSLEER. Written as DNA, the CDR3 is TGCGCCAGCAGCCAAGATCTACGAGGGGGTGGCGCTGAAGCTTTCTTT. It encodes CASSQDLRGGGAEAFF.

The genes are TRBV30 and TRBJ1-1, with a weak D call TRBD1 (6 bases). Trimming shortened V by 0 bases and J by 3 bases, and 11 bases separated the two germline ends. This CDR3 has 14 amino acids. Germline V gene sequence: CDR1 GTSNPN, CDR2 SVGIG (reference sequence). This CDR3 reads CAWSVIKGDTEAFF. CDR3 in DNA: TGTGCCTGGAGTGTAATTAAGGGGGACACTGAAGCTTTCTTT.

This chain uses TRBV19 with TRBJ1-5, with a tentative D call TRBD1 (5 bases). Germline CDR1 is LNHDA and CDR2 is SQIVND (reference sequence). The V and J ends lost 7 bases and 1 base respectively, with 8 bases between them. The length of the CDR3 is 13 residues. The CDR3 DNA is TGTGCCAGTAACAGGAACAGCAATCAGCCCCAGCATTTT. Its translation is CASNRNSNQPQHF. The whole variable domain, remainder taken from reference TRBV19 and TRBJ1-5, is DGGITQSPKYLFRKEGQNVTLSCEQNLNHDAMYWYRQDPGQGLRLIYYSQIVNDFQKGDIAEGYSVSREKKESFPLTVTSAQKNPTAFYLCASNRNSNQPQHFGDGTRLSIL.